Each of the 10 T cell receptor beta chains below was sequenced from the same sample in a study of Graves' ophthalmopathy and Graves' hyperthyroidism. Amplified material comprised TCR beta CDR3 regions derived from RNA transcripts. HTBI-primed first-round RT-PCR preceded second-round multiplex PCR. TCRdb itself ran the multiplex PCR reads through MiXCR, one entry per CDR3 protein. The sample has roughly 480,000 distinct CDR3 sequences; roughly an eighth are singletons. Sequenced input: blood. The source of these receptors is a woman in her 30s with Graves' ophthalmopathy.

Many counts were recorded for this clonotype. This chain joins TRBV6-5 and TRBJ1-1; perhaps TRBD1 as D (6 bases). Trimming shortened V by 5 bases and J by 6 bases, and 16 bases separated the two germline ends. Germline V CDR1 and CDR2: MNHEY, SVGAGI. The CDR3 runs 14 residues. CDR3 sequence: CASSLRTAGAEAFF. The CDR3 nucleotides read TGTGCCAGCAGTCTACGGACCGCAGGGGCTGAAGCTTTCTTT.

This clonotype was seen many times. The chain has TRBV6-5 and TRBJ2-7; the D gene is possibly TRBD2 (5 bases). V was clipped by 9 bases and J by 2 bases, with 20 bases between them. Germline V gene sequence: CDR1 MNHEY, CDR2 SVGAGI. This CDR3 is 15 amino acids long. CDR3 in amino acids: CARGGTSYDPYEQYF. As DNA, the CDR3 is TGTGCCAGAGGAGGCACATCGTACGATCCCTACGAGCAGTACTTC.

The chain is built from TRBV7-3 and TRBJ2-7; 10 bases align to TRBD2. This CDR3 is built from 15 residues. V was clipped by 5 bases and J by 5 bases; unmatched bases: 9. Germline assignment: CDR1 SGHTA and CDR2 FQGTGA. The CDR3 DNA sequence: TGTGCCAGCAGCCAAGCCCTAGCGGGGGTGAACGAGCAGTACTTC. Residues: CASSQALAGVNEQYF. The variable domain in full, with the rest retrieved from reference TRBV7-3 and TRBJ2-7, is GAGVSQTPSNKVTEKGKYVELRCDPISGHTALYWYRQSLGQGPEFLIYFQGTGAADDSGLPNDRFFAVRPEGSVSTLKIQRTERGDSAVYLCASSQALAGVNEQYFGPGTRLTVT.

This clonotype was observed at least ten times. This sequence joins TRBV5-6 and TRBJ2-5; possibly TRBD2 for D (5 bases). The CDR3 contains 11 residues. V was clipped by 4 bases and J by 6 bases, with 7 bases between them. From germline, CDR1 is SGHDT and CDR2 YYEEEE. The CDR3 here is CASSTGKTQYF. The CDR3 nucleotides read TGTGCCAGCAGCACCGGGAAGACCCAGTACTTC. Full variable domain (rest looked up from reference TRBV5-6 and TRBJ2-5): DAGVTQSPTHLIKTRGQQVTLRCSPKSGHDTVSWYQQALGQGPQFIFQYYEEEERQRGNFPDRFSGHQFPNYSSELNVNALLLGDSALYLCASSTGKTQYFGPGTRLLVL.

This clonotype was seen many times. V gene TRBV7-2 combines with J gene TRBJ1-1, with 7 bases aligning to TRBD1. This CDR3 region has 15 residues. The junction had 14 bases not matched to a gene; V was cut back by 5 bases and J by 8 bases. CDR1 and CDR2 from the germline V gene are SGHTA and FQGNSA. CDR3 nucleotides: TGTGCCAGCAGCATATCAGGGGGGGCTTTAGTAGAAGCTTTCTTT. Its translation is CASSISGGALVEAFF.

This clonotype was recorded at least ten times. The V and J genes are TRBV5-5 and TRBJ1-2, with 8 bases that match TRBD1. The CDR3 has 16 amino acids. The germline V gene has CDR1 SGHKS and CDR2 YYEKEE (reference sequence). Trimming cost V 4 bases and J 4 bases; bases outside gene matches: 12. The CDR3 loop reads CASSLRTGRDLYGYTF. The CDR3 DNA sequence: TGTGCCAGCAGCCTCAGGACAGGGCGGGACCTCTATGGCTACACCTTC.

This clonotype was detected many times. The chain combines TRBV6-1 with TRBJ2-7, with TRBD1 identical over 8 bases. The CDR3 contains 15 residues. The germline V gene encodes CDR1 MNHNS and CDR2 SASEGT. The junction had 9 bases not matched to a gene; V was cut back by 6 bases and J by 2 bases. The chain's CDR3 is CASREPGTGTYEQYF. The CDR3 nucleotides read TGTGCCAGCAGGGAACCCGGGACAGGAACCTACGAGCAGTACTTC.

This clonotype was recorded at least ten times. The chain has TRBV20-1 and TRBJ1-1; the D gene is possibly TRBD1 (6 bases). V was clipped by 5 bases and J by 10 bases, with 14 bases between them. CDR1 and CDR2 (germline): DFQATT, SNEGSKA (reference sequence). The length of the CDR3 is 11 residues. The CDR3 DNA is TGCAGTGCTCGAGGGGGATTGGGAGCTTTCTTT. This translates into CSARGGLGAFF.

This clonotype has at least ten counts. V is TRBV12-3 or TRBV12-4 and J is TRBJ2-7, with no clear D. V was clipped by 3 bases and J by 0 bases, with 15 bases between them. The CDR3 loop spans 16 amino acids. The CDR3 spells CASSLVMGLRSYEQYF. The CDR3 DNA is TGTGCCAGCAGTTTGGTCATGGGTCTTCGCTCCTACGAGCAGTACTTC.

This clonotype was observed at least ten times. The rearrangement uses TRBV3-1 and TRBJ2-5, with 7 positions matching TRBD1. The germline CDR1 and CDR2 sequences are LGHDT and YNNKEL (reference sequence). The CDR3 extends over 15 amino acids. V lost 4 bases, J lost 1 base, and 6 bases stayed unmatched. The CDR3 spells CASSPTGTVQETQYF. Here the CDR3 DNA reads TGTGCCAGCAGCCCGACGGGGACAGTCCAAGAGACCCAGTACTTC.